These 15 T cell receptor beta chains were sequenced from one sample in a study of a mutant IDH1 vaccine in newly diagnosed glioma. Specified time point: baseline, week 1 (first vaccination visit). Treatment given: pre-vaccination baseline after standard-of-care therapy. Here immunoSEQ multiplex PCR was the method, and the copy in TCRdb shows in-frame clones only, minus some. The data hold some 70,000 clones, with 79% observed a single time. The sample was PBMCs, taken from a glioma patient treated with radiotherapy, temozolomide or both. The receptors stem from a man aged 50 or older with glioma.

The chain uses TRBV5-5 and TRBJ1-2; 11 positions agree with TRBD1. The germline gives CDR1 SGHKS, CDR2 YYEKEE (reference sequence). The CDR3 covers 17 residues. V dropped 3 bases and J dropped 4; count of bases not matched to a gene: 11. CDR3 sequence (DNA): TGTGCCAGCAGCTACGGGACAGGGGGGGTTTCTGCCTATGGCTACACCTTC. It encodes CASSYGTGGVSAYGYTF.

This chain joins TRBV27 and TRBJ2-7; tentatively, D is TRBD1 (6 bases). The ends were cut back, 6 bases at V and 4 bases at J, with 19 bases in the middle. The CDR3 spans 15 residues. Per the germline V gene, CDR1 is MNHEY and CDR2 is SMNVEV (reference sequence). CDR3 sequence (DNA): TGTGCCAGCAGCCCTAAACAGGGTACCAGGTACGAGCAGTACTTC. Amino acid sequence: CASSPKQGTRYEQYF.

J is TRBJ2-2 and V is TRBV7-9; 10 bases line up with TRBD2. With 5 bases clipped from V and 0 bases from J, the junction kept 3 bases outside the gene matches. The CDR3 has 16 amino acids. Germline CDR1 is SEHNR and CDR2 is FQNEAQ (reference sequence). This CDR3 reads CASSPGTSANTGELFF. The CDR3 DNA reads TGTGCCAGCAGCCCCGGGACTAGCGCGAACACCGGGGAGCTGTTTTTT.

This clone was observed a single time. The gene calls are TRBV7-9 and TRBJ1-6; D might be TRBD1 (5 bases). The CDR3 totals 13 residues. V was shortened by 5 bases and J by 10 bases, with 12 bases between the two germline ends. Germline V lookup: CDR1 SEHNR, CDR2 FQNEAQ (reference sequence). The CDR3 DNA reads TGTGCCAGCAGCCGCCAGAGGGGCTCACCCCTCCACTTT. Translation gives CASSRQRGSPLHF. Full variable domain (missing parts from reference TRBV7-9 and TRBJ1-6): DTGVSQNPRHKITKRGQNVTFRCDPISEHNRLYWYRQTLGQGPEFLTYFQNEAQLEKSRLLSDRFSAERPKGSFSTLEIQRTEQGDSAMYLCASSRQRGSPLHFGNGTRLTVT.

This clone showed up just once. CDR3 region: CASSEYSGSEAFF. In DNA, the CDR3 is TGTGCCAGCAGTGAGTACTCGGGGTCTGAAGCTTTCTTT. The rearrangement links TRBV6-1 to TRBJ1-1; no reliable D call. Germline V gene data show CDR1 as MNHNS and CDR2 as SASEGT. Trimming took 3 bases from V and 6 from J, leaving 11 bases between them. The CDR3 length is 13 residues.

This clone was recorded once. CDR3 loop: CAWARDRLFNEQFF. DNA of the CDR3: TGTGCCTGGGCCCGGGACAGGCTATTCAATGAGCAGTTCTTC. J is TRBJ2-1 and V is TRBV30; 8 bases fit TRBD1. The CDR3 contains 14 residues. Germline CDR1 reads GTSNPN; CDR2 reads SVGIG (reference sequence). Trimming at V came to 5 bases and at J to 6 bases, leaving 9 bases not matched to a gene. The variable domain in full, completed from reference TRBV30 and TRBJ2-1, reads SQTIHQWPATLVQPVGSPLSLECTVEGTSNPNLYWYRQAAGRGLQLLFYSVGIGQISSEVPQNLSASRPQDRQFILSSKKLLLSDSGFYLCAWARDRLFNEQFFGPGTRLTVL.

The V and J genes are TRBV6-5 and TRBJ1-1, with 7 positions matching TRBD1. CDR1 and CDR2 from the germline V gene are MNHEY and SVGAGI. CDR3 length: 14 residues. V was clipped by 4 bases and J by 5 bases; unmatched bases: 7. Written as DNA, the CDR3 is TGTGCCAGCAGTTCTGCAGGGGGTGGAACTGAAGCTTTCTTT. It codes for CASSSAGGGTEAFF.

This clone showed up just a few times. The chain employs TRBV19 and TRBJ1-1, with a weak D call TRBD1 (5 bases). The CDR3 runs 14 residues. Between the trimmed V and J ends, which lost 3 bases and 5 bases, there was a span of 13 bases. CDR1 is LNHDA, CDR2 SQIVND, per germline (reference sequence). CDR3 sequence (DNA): TGTGCCAGTAGTATTGGCCGGGGCTCGACTGAAGCTTTCTTT. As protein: CASSIGRGSTEAFF.

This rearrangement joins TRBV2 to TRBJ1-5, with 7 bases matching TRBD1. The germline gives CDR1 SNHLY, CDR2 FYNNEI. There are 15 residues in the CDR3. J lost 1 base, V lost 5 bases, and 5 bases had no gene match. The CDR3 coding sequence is TGTGCCAGCAGTAACAGGGGAGGAAGCAATCAGCCCCAGCATTTT. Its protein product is CASSNRGGSNQPQHF.

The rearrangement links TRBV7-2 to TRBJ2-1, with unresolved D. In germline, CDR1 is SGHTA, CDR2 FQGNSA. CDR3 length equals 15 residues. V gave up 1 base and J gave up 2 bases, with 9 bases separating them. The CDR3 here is CASSLVGLTYNEQFF. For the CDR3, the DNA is TGTGCCAGCAGCTTAGTTGGGCTGACCTACAATGAGCAGTTCTTC.

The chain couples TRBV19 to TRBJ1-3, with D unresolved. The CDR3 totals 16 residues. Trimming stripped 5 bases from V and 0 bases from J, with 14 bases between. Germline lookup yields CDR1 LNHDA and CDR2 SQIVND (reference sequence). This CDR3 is CASSESGLFSGNTIYF. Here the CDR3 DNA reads TGTGCCAGTAGTGAGAGCGGACTGTTCTCTGGAAACACCATATATTTT.

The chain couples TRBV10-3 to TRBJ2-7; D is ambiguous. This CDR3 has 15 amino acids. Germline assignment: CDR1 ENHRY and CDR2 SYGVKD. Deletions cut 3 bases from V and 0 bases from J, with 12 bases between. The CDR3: CAISDQRTGSYEQYF. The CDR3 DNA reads TGTGCCATCAGTGATCAAAGGACGGGCTCCTACGAGCAGTACTTC.

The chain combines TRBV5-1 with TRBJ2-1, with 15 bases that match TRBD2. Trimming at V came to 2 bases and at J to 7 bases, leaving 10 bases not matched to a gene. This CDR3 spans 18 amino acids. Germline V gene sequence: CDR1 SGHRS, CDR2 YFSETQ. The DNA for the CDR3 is TGCGCCAGCAGCTTCCTGCCTGGACTAGCGGGGGGGATTAATGAGCAGTTCTTC. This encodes CASSFLPGLAGGINEQFF.

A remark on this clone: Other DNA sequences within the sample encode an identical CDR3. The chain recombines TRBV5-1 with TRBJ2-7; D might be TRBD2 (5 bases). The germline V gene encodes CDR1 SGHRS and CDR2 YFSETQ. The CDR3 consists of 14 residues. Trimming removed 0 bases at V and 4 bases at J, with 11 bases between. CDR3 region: CASSLGSGPYEQYF. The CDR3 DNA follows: TGCGCCAGCAGCTTGGGGAGCGGACCTTACGAGCAGTACTTC.

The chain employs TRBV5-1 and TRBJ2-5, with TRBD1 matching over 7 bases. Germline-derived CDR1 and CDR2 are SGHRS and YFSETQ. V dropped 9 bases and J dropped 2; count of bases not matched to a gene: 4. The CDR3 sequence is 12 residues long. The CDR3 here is CATMDRQETQYF. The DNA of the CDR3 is TGCGCCACCATGGACAGGCAAGAGACCCAGTACTTC. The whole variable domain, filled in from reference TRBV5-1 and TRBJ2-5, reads KAGVTQTPRYLIKTRGQQVTLSCSPISGHRSVSWYQQTPGQGLQFLFEYFSETQRNKGNFPGRFSGRQFSNSRSEMNVSTLELGDSALYLCATMDRQETQYFGPGTRLLVL.